These T cell receptor beta chains were read from a single sample in a study of shared clonotypes between healthy human individuals. Data came from immunoSEQ multiplex PCR; TCRdb stores just in-frame clones and leaves some out. Of 110,000 or so clones listed, about two thirds are singletons. The specimen sequenced was memory CD8+ T cells sorted from blood. These receptors were obtained from a woman aged 25-40 years in good health. CDR3s include the opening cysteine and the closing phenylalanine or tryptophan. Each record gives: V gene, CDR3 protein.

V: TRBV15
CDR3: CATSGNREPYEQYF

V: TRBV14
CDR3: CASSHARLAAVSYEQYF

V: TRBV25-1
CDR3: CASSADSSYNEQFF

V: TRBV9
CDR3: CASSVGGSEETQYF

V: TRBV6-6
CDR3: CASSQTGDSSNQPQHF

V: TRBV4-2
CDR3: CASSPDLYSNQPQHF

V: TRBV19
CDR3: CASSMNGPTGELFF

V: TRBV29-1
CDR3: CSAQGSLSNEKLFF

V: TRBV11-2
CDR3: CASSLSPSSQETQYF

V: TRBV5-4
CDR3: CASRGQTRTEAFF

V: TRBV10-2
CDR3: CASSGQTNTEAFF

V: TRBV28
CDR3: CASSSRVRKPNFLNSPLHF

V: TRBV25-1
CDR3: CASSAALTGDQETQYF

V: TRBV2
CDR3: CASSGPQGWDGELFF

V: TRBV25-1
CDR3: CASSVPLGNEQFF

V: TRBV6-6
CDR3: CASSVGQGDTGELFF

V: TRBV4-1
CDR3: CASSLPGRDYEQYF

V: TRBV7-8
CDR3: CASSLIGQNTGELFF

V: TRBV28
CDR3: CASSSRETLGGEQYF

V: TRBV6-5
CDR3: CASSYSPGQGGNEQFF

V: TRBV7-9
CDR3: CASSLLPSVVPPEQYF

V: TRBV27
CDR3: CASSLSFGGWNQPQHF

V: TRBV9
CDR3: CASSVAGGSEQFF

V: TRBV5-1
CDR3: CASSFVGVGTEAFF

V: TRBV5-5
CDR3: CASSLDYKRNVKGYEQYF

V: TRBV4-1
CDR3: CASSQGAGRFYEQYF

V: TRBV25-1
CDR3: CASSEGRGLDTQYF

V: TRBV7-8
CDR3: CASSLQRTHNYEQYF

V: TRBV14
CDR3: CASSLFYSAQGALGYEQYF

V: TRBV6-4
CDR3: CASSESSSAGFDEQFF

V: TRBV2
CDR3: CASSGPGAGGRADTQYF

V: TRBV4-1
CDR3: CASSTTGLKSSYNEQFF

V: TRBV2
CDR3: CASSELRQGVSGANVLTF

V: TRBV30
CDR3: CAWSRQGETEAFF

V: TRBV25-1
CDR3: CASSPPGGGYRNEQFF

V: TRBV4-2
CDR3: CASSQADGGGQTQYF

V: TRBV29-1
CDR3: CSVVPGGGGYTF

V: TRBV6-6
CDR3: CASRRYRGGNEKLFF

V: TRBV5-1
CDR3: CASSVRPGTSGSTDTQYF

V: TRBV5-8
CDR3: CASSFRDRELLSNQPQHF

V: TRBV13
CDR3: CASSSLAVSYEQYF